The clone carrying this T cell receptor beta chain has just one count. Antigen specificity is unknown. The data were obtained in a study of T cell repertoires in cytomegalovirus infection. The overall study: Both recently identified HLA-C-restricted and well-studied HLA-B-restricted CMV epitopes were used in the study. Public TCR beta signature analysis indicated the presence of both CMV infection and matching HLA type. General study findings and limits: The response measured ex vivo was dominated by TCR beta clonotypes (HLA-C-restricted and CMV-specific). Summed public TCR beta family frequency identified CMV carriers bearing the relevant HLA.

In TCRdb, the reads were re-called with MiXCR into one record per CDR3 protein. The sample has 750,000 to 900,000 distinct CDR3 sequences; 25% to 30% are singletons. Unmatched junction bases numbered 13, after V lost 9 bases and J lost 4 bases. The CDR3 extends over 15 amino acids. The germline CDR1 and CDR2 sequences are SNHLY and FYNNEI. This sample comprised cultured CD8+ T cells from PBMCs, obtained from culture after CMV antigen stimulation. The rearrangement uses TRBV2 and TRBJ1-2; 8 nucleotides align to TRBD1. This clonotype originated in a human donor in good health (CMV status not recorded). Some clones in this sample may be carry-over from other donors' samples. CDR3 loop: CASLDYRGDLYGYTF. The CDR3 DNA reads as TGTGCCAGTCTTGATTACAGGGGGGACCTCTATGGCTACACCTTC.